The 12 T cell receptor beta chains below were found in one sample sequenced in a study of blood T cell repertoires in COVID-19. Repertoires were generated with immunoSEQ multiplex PCR, while TCRdb's copy carries only in-frame clones and drops some. Among some 110,000 clones listed, 86% were seen once. What was sequenced was peripheral blood. The receptors were gathered from a man aged 40-55 years with acute or convalescent COVID-19.

The chain joins TRBV7-2 to TRBJ1-2; possible D gene TRBD1, 6 bases. The CDR3 loop spans 14 amino acids. Germline-derived CDR1 and CDR2 are SGHTA and FQGNSA. Trimming shortened V by 1 base and J by 4 bases, and 10 bases separated the two germline ends. The CDR3 DNA sequence: TGTGCCAGCAGCTTAGTCAGGGGAGCCTATGGCTACACCTTC. This gives the protein CASSLVRGAYGYTF.

This chain uses TRBV20-1 with TRBJ2-7; TRBD2 is a possible D gene (6 bases). Per the germline V gene, CDR1 is DFQATT and CDR2 is SNEGSKA (reference sequence). This CDR3 has 15 amino acids. The V gene lost 3 bases and the J gene lost 2 bases, with 17 bases spanning the gap. CDR3 bases: TGCAGTGCTAGTTTCGTAGGTAGCGGAGCCTACGAGCAGTACTTC. This sequence encodes CSASFVGSGAYEQYF.

V usage is TRBV6-5 and J usage is TRBJ1-5; 9 positions match TRBD1. CDR3 length: 13 amino acids. The trim removed 5 bases at V and 6 bases at J, leaving 2 bases unmatched. Germline V CDR1 and CDR2: MNHEY, SVGAGI. CDR3 in amino acids: CASSRQGGQPQHF. CDR3 in DNA: TGTGCCAGCAGTAGACAGGGGGGTCAGCCCCAGCATTTT.

CDR3: CASSYGGRTNEKLFF. The DNA for the CDR3 is TGTGCCAGCAGTTACGGGGGCCGGACTAATGAAAAACTGTTTTTT. This sequence joins TRBV6-5 and TRBJ1-4; weak D call: TRBD1 (6 bases). The CDR3 runs to 15 residues. CDR1 and CDR2 (germline): MNHEY, SVGAGI. Deletions cut 2 bases from V and 2 bases from J, with 9 bases between.

V and J are TRBV30 and TRBJ2-1; TRBD2 is a possible D gene (6 bases). The CDR3 has 14 amino acids. V lost 3 bases and J lost 0, with 9 bases in between. In germline, CDR1 is GTSNPN, CDR2 SVGIG (reference sequence). In DNA, the CDR3 is TGTGCCTGGAGCGGGGGAAGCTCCTACAATGAGCAGTTCTTC. This translates into CAWSGGSSYNEQFF.

V and J are TRBV6-2 or TRBV6-3 and TRBJ1-5, with TRBD1 as a possible D gene (6 bases). Germline CDR1 is MNHEY and CDR2 is SVGEGT. The CDR3 extends over 14 amino acids. The V and J ends lost 6 bases and 4 bases respectively, with 13 bases between them. CDR3 nucleotide sequence: TGTGCCAGCAGCCTACAGGGAGATAATCAGCCCCAGCATTTT. Amino acids: CASSLQGDNQPQHF.

The DNA for the CDR3 is TGTGCCAGCAGCCAAAACCGACACACCTACGAGCAGTACTTC. This codes for CASSQNRHTYEQYF. The chain recombines TRBV3-1 (or the pseudogene TRBV3-2) with TRBJ2-7; D remains ambiguous. This CDR3 comprises 14 residues. Germline V gives CDR1 LGHDT, CDR2 YNNKEL (reference sequence). The V and J ends lost 2 bases and 2 bases respectively, with 10 bases between them.

The gene calls are TRBV2 and TRBJ2-3; 9 bases agree with TRBD2. Germline values: CDR1 SNHLY, CDR2 FYNNEI. The CDR3 is made up of 13 amino acids. V was pared by 8 bases and J by 5 bases, with 5 bases of the junction left unmatched. The CDR3 nucleotides read TGTGCCAGCGGGGTAGCGGGAGAAGATACGCAGTATTTT. Its protein product is CASGVAGEDTQYF.

CDR3 coding DNA: TGTGCCAGCAGCCAGGGACTAGCGGTCGATGAGCAGTTCTTC. This codes for CASSQGLAVDEQFF. This chain connects TRBV5-4 to TRBJ2-1, with 11 nucleotides matching TRBD2. The V gene end was trimmed by 4 bases and the J gene end by 8 bases; junction bases not matched to a gene: 5. The CDR3 consists of 14 residues. Per germline, CDR1 SGHNT and CDR2 YYREEE (reference sequence). The complete variable domain, with remaining parts taken from reference TRBV5-4 and TRBJ2-1, reads ETGVTQSPTHLIKTRGQQVTLRCSSQSGHNTVSWYQQALGQGPQFIFQYYREEENGRGNFPPRFSGLQFPNYSSELNVNALELDDSALYLCASSQGLAVDEQFFGPGTRLTVL.

V gene TRBV7-9 combines with J gene TRBJ1-1, with D possibly being TRBD1 (5 bases). Deletions cut 1 base from V and 9 bases from J, with 9 bases between. CDR3 length equals 12 residues. CDR1 is SEHNR and CDR2 is FQNEAQ in the germline V gene (reference sequence). The CDR3 sequence is CASSLGQPKAFF. CDR3 bases: TGTGCCAGCAGCTTAGGACAGCCAAAAGCTTTCTTT.

The chain links TRBV6-4 to TRBJ2-3; 15 positions match TRBD2. The CDR3 runs 16 residues. The germline V gene has CDR1 MRHNA and CDR2 SNTAGT. Trimming at V came to 3 bases and at J to 5 bases, leaving 3 bases not matched to a gene. The CDR3 sequence is CASSEGTSGGQDTQYF. The DNA for the CDR3 is TGTGCCAGCAGTGAGGGGACTAGCGGGGGGCAAGATACGCAGTATTTT.

This chain links TRBV9 with TRBJ2-3; D may be TRBD1 (5 bases). The V end was cut by 3 bases, the J end by 3 bases, with 17 bases between. The CDR3 runs to 16 residues. Germline-derived CDR1 and CDR2 are SGDLS and YYNGEE. CDR3 DNA sequence: TGTGCCAGCAGCGGAAACGCAGGGCTGGGGACAGATACGCAGTATTTT. This gives the protein CASSGNAGLGTDTQYF.